This TCR beta chain was identified in a study of blood T cell repertoires in COVID-19. Across the whole study: Acute-phase and convalescent COVID-19 samples originated in the United States, Italy and Spain. In each case, the material was cDNA or gDNA derived from T cells, B-cell-depleted T cells, or PBMCs.

CDR3 length: 19 amino acids. The V segment lost 4 bases and the J segment 6 bases; nucleotides outside the gene matches: 14. Germline lookup yields CDR1 SGHRS and CDR2 YFSETQ. In the study's own analysis: Estimated nucleated cell counts came from reference gene primer amplification. Clones were sequenced by immunoSEQ multiplex PCR, and TCRdb holds only the in-frame ones, with some missing. The V and J calls and clone size are taken from that table; D and trimming were inferred from the DNA. This sample has around 100,000 clones, with more than 85% found just once. This chain connects TRBV5-1 to TRBJ2-3, with 16 bases lining up with TRBD2. Input material: peripheral blood. The receptor was isolated from a man in his late teens or twenties with acute or convalescent COVID-19. CDR3 bases: TGCGCCAGCAGCCCCTTAAGGGGGGGACTAGCGGGAGGGTCGGATACGCAGTATTTT. It yields the protein CASSPLRGGLAGGSDTQYF.